This T cell receptor (beta chain) came from a study of blood T cell repertoires in COVID-19. At the level of the study: Donors in the United States, Italy and Spain gave samples during acute or convalescent COVID-19. Nucleic acid was either cDNA or gDNA, and it came from T cells, B-cell-depleted T cells, or PBMCs.

The V gene lost 5 bases and the J gene lost 0 bases, with 8 bases spanning the gap. CDR1 is MNHEY and CDR2 is SMNVEV in the germline V gene (reference sequence). The CDR3 runs 14 residues. The study recruited people aged roughly 18 to 89 years across approximately 24 US areas. Cohort 3 recovery required two negative PCRs, clearance, or symptom resolution. TCRdb's copy holds only in-frame clones and misses some; the assay was immunoSEQ multiplex PCR. The sample includes fewer than 200,000 clones, approximately 87% of them seen just once. The clonotype originates from a woman aged 45 to 65 who had recovered from COVID-19. The sequencing input was PBMCs or T cells enriched from blood (not recorded which). The genes are TRBV27 and TRBJ1-3; D is perhaps TRBD1 (5 bases). The CDR3 region is CASSSGTSGNTIYF. The CDR3, as DNA: TGTGCCAGCAGTAGCGGGACCTCTGGAAACACCATATATTTT.